This T cell receptor beta chain came from a study of T-cell memory formation after mild COVID-19. Overall study: TCR clusters were largely donor specific.

The CDR3 is made up of 16 amino acids. The ends were cut back, 5 bases at V and 2 bases at J, with 17 bases in the middle. Germline-derived CDR1 and CDR2 are SEHNR and FQNEAQ (reference sequence). Constant-segment primers and 5'RACE yielded cDNA libraries for TCR alpha and TCR beta, each carrying sample barcodes and UMIs. TCRdb used MiXCR to reprocess the 5' RACE reads, holding one entry per CDR3 protein. The sample contains around 200,000 distinct CDR3 sequences, 10% of which appear only once. The V and J genes are TRBV7-9 and TRBJ2-3, with D perhaps being TRBD1 or TRBD2 (5 bases each). This sequence was found in a man aged 18-30 years who had mild COVID-19 (a few samples of this study predate the infection). Cell type and time point are not known. Sequenced: PBMCs or a T cell subset sorted from them (not recorded which). The CDR3 nucleotides are TGTGCCAGCAGCCCTCGGGGAGAACAGGTCACAGATACGCAGTATTTT. Its protein product is CASSPRGEQVTDTQYF.